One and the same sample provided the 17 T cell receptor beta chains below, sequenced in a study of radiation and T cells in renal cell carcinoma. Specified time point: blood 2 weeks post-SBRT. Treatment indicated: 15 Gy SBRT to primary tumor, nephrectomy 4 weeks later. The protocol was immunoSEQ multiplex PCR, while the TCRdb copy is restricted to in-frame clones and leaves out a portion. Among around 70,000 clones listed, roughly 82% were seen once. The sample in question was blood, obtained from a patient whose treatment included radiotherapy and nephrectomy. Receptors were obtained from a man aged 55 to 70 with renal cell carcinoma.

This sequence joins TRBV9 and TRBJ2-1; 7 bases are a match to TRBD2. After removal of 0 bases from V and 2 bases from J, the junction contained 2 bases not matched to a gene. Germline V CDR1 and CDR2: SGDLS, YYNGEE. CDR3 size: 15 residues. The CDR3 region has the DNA TGTGCCAGCAGCGTAGCCGGGGGGACCTACAATGAGCAGTTCTTC. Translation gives CASSVAGGTYNEQFF. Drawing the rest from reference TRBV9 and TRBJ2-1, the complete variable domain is DSGVTQTPKHLITATGQRVTLRCSPRSGDLSVYWYQQSLDQGLQFLIQYYNGEERAKGNILERFSAQQFPDLHSELNLSSLELGDSALYFCASSVAGGTYNEQFFGPGTRLTVL.

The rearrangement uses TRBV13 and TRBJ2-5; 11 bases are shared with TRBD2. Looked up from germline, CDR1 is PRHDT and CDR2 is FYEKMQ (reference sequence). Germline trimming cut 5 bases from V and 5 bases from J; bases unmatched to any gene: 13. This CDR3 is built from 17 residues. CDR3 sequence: CASSGGGLADGKETQYF. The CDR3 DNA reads TGTGCCAGCAGCGGGGGGGGACTAGCGGACGGGAAGGAGACCCAGTACTTC.

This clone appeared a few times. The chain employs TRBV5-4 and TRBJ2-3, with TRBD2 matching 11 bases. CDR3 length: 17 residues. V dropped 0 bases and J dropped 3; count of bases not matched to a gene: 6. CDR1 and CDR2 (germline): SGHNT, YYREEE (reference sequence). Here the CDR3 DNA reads TGTGCCAGCAGCTTGGATAGACGGACTAGCGGGACAGATACGCAGTATTTT. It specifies CASSLDRRTSGTDTQYF.

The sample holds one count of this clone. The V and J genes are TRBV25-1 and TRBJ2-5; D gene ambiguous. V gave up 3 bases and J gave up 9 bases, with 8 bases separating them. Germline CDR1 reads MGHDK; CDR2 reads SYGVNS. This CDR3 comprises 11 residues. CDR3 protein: CASSEAEAQYF. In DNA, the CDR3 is TGTGCCAGCAGTGAGGCCGAGGCCCAGTACTTC.

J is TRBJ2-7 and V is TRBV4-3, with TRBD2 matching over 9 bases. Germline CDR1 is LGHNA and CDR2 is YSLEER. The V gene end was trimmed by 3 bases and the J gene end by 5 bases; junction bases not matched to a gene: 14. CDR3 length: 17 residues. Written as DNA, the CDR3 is TGCGCCAGCAGCCAGGGGGTCTTTAGCGGGAGAGGGAACGAGCAGTACTTC. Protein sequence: CASSQGVFSGRGNEQYF.

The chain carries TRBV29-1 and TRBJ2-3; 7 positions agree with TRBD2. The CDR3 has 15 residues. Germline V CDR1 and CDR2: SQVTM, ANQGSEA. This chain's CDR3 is CTVLGVRDYTDTQYF. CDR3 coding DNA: TGCACCGTGTTGGGGGTTCGGGACTACACAGATACGCAGTATTTT.

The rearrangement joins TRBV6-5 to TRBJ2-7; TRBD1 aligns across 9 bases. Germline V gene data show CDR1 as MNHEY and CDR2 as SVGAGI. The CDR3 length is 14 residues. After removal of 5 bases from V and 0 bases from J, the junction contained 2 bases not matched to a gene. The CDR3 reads CASSGQGISYEQYF. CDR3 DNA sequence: TGTGCCAGCAGTGGACAGGGGATCTCCTACGAGCAGTACTTC.

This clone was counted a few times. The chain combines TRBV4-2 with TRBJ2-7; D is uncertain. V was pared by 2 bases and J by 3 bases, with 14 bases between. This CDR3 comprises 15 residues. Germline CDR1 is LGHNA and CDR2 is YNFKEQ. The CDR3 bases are TGTGCCAGCAGCCAAAGATTGGGTGGGGTCTACGAGCAGTACTTC. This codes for CASSQRLGGVYEQYF.

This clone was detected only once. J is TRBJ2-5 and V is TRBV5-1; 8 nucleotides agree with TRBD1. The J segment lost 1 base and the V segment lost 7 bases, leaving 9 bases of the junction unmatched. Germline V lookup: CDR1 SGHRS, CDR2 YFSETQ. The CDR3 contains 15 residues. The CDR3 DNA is TGCGCCAGCTCTGGGACAGGAGGGGTCCAAGAGACCCAGTACTTC. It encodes CASSGTGGVQETQYF.

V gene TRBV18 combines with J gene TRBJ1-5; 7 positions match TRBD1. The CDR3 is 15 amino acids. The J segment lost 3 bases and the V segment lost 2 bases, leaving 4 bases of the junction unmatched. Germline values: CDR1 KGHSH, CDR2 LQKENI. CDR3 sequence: CASSPRQGDNQPQHF. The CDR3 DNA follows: TGTGCCAGCTCACCAAGACAGGGAGACAATCAGCCCCAGCATTTT.

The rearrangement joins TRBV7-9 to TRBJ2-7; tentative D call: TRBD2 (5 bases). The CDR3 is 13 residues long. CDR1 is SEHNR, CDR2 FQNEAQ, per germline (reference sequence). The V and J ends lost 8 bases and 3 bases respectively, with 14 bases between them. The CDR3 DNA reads TGTGCCAGCGAGGGCAGCGTTAGCTACGAGCAGTACTTC. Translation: CASEGSVSYEQYF.

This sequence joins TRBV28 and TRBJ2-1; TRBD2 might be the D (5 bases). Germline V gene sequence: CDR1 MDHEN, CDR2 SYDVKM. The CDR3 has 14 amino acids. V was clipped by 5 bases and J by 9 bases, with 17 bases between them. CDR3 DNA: TGTGCCAGCAGTGACACACTAGGGTTGAGTGAGCAGTTCTTC. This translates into CASSDTLGLSEQFF.

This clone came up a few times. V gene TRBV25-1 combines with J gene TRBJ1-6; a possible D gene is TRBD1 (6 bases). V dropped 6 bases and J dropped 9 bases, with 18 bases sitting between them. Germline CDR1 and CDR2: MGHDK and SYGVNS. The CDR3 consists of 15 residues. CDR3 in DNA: TGTGCCAGCAGGAAACAGGGCAGCGCCCCTTCACCCCTCCACTTT. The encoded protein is CASRKQGSAPSPLHF.

The CDR3: CASSLGTSAPTSSYEQYF. CDR3 coding DNA: TGTGCCAGCAGCTTAGGGACTAGCGCTCCTACGAGCTCCTACGAGCAGTACTTC. The chain joins TRBV7-8 to TRBJ2-7, with TRBD2 identical over 9 bases. Germline V gene lookup returns CDR1 SGHVS and CDR2 FQNEAQ. V lost 1 base, J lost 0 bases, and 10 bases stayed unmatched. The CDR3 spans 18 residues.

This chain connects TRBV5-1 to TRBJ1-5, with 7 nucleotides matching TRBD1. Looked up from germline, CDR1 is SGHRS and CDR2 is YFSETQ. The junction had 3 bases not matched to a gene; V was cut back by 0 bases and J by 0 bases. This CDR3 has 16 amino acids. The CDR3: CASSLDGQASNQPQHF. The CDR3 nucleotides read TGCGCCAGCAGCTTGGACGGACAGGCTAGCAATCAGCCCCAGCATTTT.

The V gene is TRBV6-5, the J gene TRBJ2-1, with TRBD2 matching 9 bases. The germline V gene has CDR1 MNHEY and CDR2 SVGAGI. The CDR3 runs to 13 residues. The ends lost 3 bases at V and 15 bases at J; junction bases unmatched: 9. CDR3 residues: CASSYSAGGLSFF. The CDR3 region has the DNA TGTGCCAGCAGTTATTCCGCGGGAGGGCTTTCGTTCTTC.

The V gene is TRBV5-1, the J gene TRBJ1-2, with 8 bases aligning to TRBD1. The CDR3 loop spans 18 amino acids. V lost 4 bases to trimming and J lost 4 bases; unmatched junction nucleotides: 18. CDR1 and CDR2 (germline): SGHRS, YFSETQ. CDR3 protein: CASSRDRGGLAGSYGYTF. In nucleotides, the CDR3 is TGCGCCAGCAGCCGTGACAGGGGTGGTCTCGCCGGGTCCTATGGCTACACCTTC.